The source of this T cell receptor (beta chain) is a study of pediatric ulcerative colitis. The study, taken as a whole, reports: Ulcerative colitis patients shared more blood-rectal clones than controls.

From germline, CDR1 is SGDLS and CDR2 YYNGEE. This CDR3 contains 15 residues. The ends lost 2 bases at V and 4 bases at J; junction bases unmatched: 6. Samples were sequenced at Survey level, maximum 500,000 reads. The repertoire was sequenced with immunoSEQ multiplex PCR; TCRdb's copy has only in-frame clones and lacks some. Among 30,000 to 40,000 clones listed, 81% were seen once. One to two pinch biopsies were taken from the rectum during colonoscopy. Notes on this clone: Its antigen is currently unknown.

This clonotype was obtained from a boy under 18 with mild ulcerative colitis. Source material: gut tissue. This chain connects TRBV9 to TRBJ1-2; 9 bases map to TRBD1. DNA for the CDR3: TGTGCCAGCAGCGTTAGGGGACAGGGCCGCTATGGCTACACCTTC. This codes for CASSVRGQGRYGYTF.